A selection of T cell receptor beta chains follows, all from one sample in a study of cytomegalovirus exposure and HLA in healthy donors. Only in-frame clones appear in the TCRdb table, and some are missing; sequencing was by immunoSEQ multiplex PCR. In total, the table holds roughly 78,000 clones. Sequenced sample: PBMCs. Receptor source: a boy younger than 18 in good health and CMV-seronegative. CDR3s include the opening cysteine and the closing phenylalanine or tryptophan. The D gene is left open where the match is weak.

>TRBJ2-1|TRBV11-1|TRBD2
CASTLAGGYNEQFF
TGTGCCAGCACCTTAGCGGGGGGGTACAATGAGCAGTTCTTC
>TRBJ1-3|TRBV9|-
CASSGPGGGSGNTIYF
TGTGCCAGCAGCGGCCCGGGCGGGGGCTCTGGAAACACCATATATTTT
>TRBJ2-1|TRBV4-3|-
CASSQDNHPASSDNEQFF
TGCGCCAGCAGCCAAGATAATCATCCAGCGAGTTCCGACAATGAGCAGTTCTTC
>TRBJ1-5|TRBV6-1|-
CASEQGRQPQHF
TGTGCCAGCGAACAGGGACGACAGCCCCAGCATTTT
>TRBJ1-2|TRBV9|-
CASSPWSGEAYGYTF
TGTGCCAGCAGCCCCTGGTCCGGGGAGGCCTATGGCTACACCTTC
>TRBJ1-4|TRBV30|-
CAGGGNEKLFF
TGTGCTGGGGGCGGGAATGAAAAACTGTTTTTT
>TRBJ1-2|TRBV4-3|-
CASSQDQGGYTF
TGCGCCAGCAGCCAAGATCAGGGGGGCTACACCTTC
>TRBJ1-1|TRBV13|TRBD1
CASSSFPGQGRAEAFF
TGTGCCAGCAGCTCCTTCCCGGGACAGGGTAGGGCTGAAGCTTTCTTT
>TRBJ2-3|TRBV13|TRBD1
CASSSRQGRTDTQYF
TGTGCCAGCAGCTCTCGACAGGGGCGCACAGATACGCAGTATTTT
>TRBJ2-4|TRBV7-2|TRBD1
CASRGGTGYGSDIQYF
TGTGCCAGCAGGGGGGGGACAGGGTATGGGTCAGACATTCAGTACTTC
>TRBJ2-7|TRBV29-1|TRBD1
CSVKYRGRTRVEQYF
TGCAGCGTGAAATACAGGGGGCGAACTCGTGTTGAGCAGTACTTC
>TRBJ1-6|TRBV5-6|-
CASSLDRASPLHF
TGTGCCAGCAGCTTGGACAGAGCTTCACCCCTCCACTTT
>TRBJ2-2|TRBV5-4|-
CASSLDLNTGELFF
TGTGCCAGCAGCTTGGACTTGAACACCGGGGAGCTGTTTTTT
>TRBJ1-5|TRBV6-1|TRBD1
CASSGGQRNQPQHF
TGTGCCAGCAGTGGGGGACAGCGCAATCAGCCCCAGCATTTT
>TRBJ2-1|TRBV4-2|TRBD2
CASSQDRLAGDNEQFF
TGTGCCAGCAGCCAAGATCGACTAGCGGGAGATAATGAGCAGTTCTTC